This paragraph reports one T cell receptor (beta chain). Patients from Seattle were sampled longitudinally, starting during active infection. This entry comes from a study of blood T cell repertoires in COVID-19. Study-wide background: COVID-19 samples collected from the United States, Italy and Spain covered acute and convalescent phases. T cells, B-cell-depleted T cells, or PBMCs provided the cDNA or gDNA that served as material.

CDR1 LGHNA and CDR2 YNFKEQ come from the germline V gene. The V segment lost 1 base and the J segment 3 bases; nucleotides outside the gene matches: 2. There are 15 residues in the CDR3. Source study methods: Reference gene primer amplification in the assay estimated nucleated cell counts. The protocol was immunoSEQ multiplex PCR, while the TCRdb copy is restricted to in-frame clones and leaves out a portion. Clone size and the V and J calls come from that table; the DNA yielded D and trimming. The top ten hold around 0.63% of the sample, which has approximately 160,000 clones, around 87% seen once. Source material: peripheral blood. The sequence was obtained from a man between 60 and 75 years old with COVID-19, enrolled during active disease. V gene TRBV4-2 combines with J gene TRBJ1-5; 8 bases map to TRBD1. The CDR3 DNA sequence: TGTGCCAGCAGCCAAGGGACAGGGAACAATCAGCCCCAGCATTTT. Translation: CASSQGTGNNQPQHF.